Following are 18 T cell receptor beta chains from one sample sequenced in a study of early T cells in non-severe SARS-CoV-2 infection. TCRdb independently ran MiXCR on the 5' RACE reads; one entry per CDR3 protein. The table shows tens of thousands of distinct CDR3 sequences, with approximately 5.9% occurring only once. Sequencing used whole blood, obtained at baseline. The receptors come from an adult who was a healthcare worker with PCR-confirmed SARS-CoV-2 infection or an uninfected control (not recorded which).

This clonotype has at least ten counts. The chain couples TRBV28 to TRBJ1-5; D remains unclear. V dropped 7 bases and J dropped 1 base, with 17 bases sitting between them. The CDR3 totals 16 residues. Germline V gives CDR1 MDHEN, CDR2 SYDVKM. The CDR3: CASTQPGLGSNQPQHF. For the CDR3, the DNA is TGTGCCAGCACCCAACCGGGCCTGGGGAGCAATCAGCCCCAGCATTTT.

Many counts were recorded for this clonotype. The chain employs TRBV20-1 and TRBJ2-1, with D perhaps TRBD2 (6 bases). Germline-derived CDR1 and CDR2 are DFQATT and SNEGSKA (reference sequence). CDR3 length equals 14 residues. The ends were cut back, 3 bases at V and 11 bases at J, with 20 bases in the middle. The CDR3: CSASEGSGVNKQFF. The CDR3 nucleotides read TGCAGTGCTAGTGAGGGTAGCGGAGTAAATAAGCAGTTCTTC.

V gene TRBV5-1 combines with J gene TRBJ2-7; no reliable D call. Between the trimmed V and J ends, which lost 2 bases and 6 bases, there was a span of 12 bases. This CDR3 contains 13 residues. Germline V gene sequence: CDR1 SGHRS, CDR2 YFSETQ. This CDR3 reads CASSLAVGLEQYF. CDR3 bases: TGCGCCAGCAGCTTAGCCGTGGGTCTCGAGCAGTACTTC.

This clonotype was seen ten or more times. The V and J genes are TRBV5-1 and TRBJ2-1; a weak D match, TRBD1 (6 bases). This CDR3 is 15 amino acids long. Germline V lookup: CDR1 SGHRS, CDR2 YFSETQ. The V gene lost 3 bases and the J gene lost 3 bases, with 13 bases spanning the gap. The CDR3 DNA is TGCGCCAGCAGCTCGGGACAAGGGGGCTACAATGAGCAGTTCTTC. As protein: CASSSGQGGYNEQFF.

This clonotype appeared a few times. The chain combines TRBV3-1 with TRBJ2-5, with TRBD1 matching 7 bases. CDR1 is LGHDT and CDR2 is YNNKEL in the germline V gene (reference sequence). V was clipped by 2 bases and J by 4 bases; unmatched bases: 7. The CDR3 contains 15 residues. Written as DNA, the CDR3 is TGTGCCAGCAGCCAACAGACAGGGAGTGGAGAGACCCAGTACTTC. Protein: CASSQQTGSGETQYF.

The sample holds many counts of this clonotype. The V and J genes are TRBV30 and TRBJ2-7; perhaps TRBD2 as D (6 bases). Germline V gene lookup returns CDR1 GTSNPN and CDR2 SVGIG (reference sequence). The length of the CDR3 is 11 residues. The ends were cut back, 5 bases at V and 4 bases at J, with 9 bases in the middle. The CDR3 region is CAWGEAYEQYF. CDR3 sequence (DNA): TGTGCCTGGGGGGAGGCTTACGAGCAGTACTTC.

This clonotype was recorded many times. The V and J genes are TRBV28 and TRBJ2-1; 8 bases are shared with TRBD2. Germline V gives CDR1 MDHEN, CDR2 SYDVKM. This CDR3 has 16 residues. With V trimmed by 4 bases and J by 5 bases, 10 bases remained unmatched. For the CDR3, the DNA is TGTGCCAGCAGTTCTCCGCCCCGAGCGGGAGACAATGAGCAGTTCTTC. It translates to CASSSPPRAGDNEQFF.

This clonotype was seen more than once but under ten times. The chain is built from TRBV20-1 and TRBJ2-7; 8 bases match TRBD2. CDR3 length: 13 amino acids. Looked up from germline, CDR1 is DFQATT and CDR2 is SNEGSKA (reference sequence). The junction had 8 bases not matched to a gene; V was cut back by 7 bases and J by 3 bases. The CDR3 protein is CSGQAGANYEQYF. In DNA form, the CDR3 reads TGCAGTGGTCAAGCGGGAGCGAACTACGAGCAGTACTTC.

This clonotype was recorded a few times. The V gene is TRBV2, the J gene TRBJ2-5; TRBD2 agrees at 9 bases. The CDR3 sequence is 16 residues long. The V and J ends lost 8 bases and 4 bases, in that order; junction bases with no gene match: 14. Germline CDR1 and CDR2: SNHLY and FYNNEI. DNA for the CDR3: TGTGCCAGCCGCCGCGATTTAGCGGGAGTCCGAGAGACCCAGTACTTC. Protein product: CASRRDLAGVRETQYF.

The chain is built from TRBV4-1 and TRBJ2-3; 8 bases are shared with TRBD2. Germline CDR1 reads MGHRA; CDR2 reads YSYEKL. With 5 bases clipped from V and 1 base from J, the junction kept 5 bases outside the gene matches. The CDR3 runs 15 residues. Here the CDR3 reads CASSLLTSGTDTQYF. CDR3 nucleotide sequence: TGCGCCAGCAGCTTACTGACTAGCGGCACAGATACGCAGTATTTT.

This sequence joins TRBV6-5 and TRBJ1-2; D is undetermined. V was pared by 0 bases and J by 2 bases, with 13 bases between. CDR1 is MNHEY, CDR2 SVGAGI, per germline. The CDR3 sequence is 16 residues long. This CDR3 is CASSYSQPQLNYGYTF. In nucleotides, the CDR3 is TGTGCCAGCAGTTACTCTCAACCCCAACTCAACTATGGCTACACCTTC.

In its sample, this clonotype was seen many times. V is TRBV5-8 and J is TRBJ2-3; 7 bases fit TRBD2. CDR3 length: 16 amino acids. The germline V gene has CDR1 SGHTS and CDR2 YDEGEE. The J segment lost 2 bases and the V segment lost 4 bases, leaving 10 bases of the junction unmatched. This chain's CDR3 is CASSPGVSGNTDTQYF. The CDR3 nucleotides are TGTGCCAGCAGCCCGGGGGTAAGCGGGAACACAGATACGCAGTATTTT. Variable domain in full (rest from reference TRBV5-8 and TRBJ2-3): EAGVTQSPTHLIKTRGQQATLRCSPISGHTSVYWYQQALGLGLQFLLWYDEGEERNRGNFPPRFSGRQFPNYSSELNVNALELEDSALYLCASSPGVSGNTDTQYFGPGTRLTVL.

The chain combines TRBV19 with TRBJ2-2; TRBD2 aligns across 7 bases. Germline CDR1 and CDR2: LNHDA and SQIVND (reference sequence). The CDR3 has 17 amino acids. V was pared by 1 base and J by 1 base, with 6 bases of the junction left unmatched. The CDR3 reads CASSIGLAEMNTGELFF. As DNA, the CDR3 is TGTGCCAGTAGTATAGGGCTAGCGGAGATGAACACCGGGGAGCTGTTTTTT.

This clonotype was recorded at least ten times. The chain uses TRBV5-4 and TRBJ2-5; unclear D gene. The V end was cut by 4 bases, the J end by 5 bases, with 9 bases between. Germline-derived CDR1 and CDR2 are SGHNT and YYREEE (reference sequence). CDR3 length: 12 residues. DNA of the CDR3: TGTGCCAGCAGCCCCTATAAGGAGACCCAGTACTTC. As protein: CASSPYKETQYF.

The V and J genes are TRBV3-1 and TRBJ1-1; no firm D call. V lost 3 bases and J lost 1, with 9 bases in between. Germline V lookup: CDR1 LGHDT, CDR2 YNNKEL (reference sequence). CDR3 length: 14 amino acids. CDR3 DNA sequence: TGTGCCAGCAGCCATGGCAGGCCGAACACTGAAGCTTTCTTT. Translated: CASSHGRPNTEAFF.

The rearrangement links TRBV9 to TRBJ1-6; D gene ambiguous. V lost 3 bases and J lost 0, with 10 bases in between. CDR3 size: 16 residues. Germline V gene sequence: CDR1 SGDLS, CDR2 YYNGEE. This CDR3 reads CASSARRSSYNSPLHF. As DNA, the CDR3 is TGTGCCAGCAGCGCCCGTAGAAGCTCCTATAATTCACCCCTCCACTTT.

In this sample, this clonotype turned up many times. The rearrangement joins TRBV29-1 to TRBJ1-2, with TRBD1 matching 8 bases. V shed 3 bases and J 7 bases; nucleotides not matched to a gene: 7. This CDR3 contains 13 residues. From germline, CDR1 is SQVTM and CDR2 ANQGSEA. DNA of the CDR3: TGCAGCGTTGAGCCGACAGGGGAAGGTGGCTACACCTTC. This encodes CSVEPTGEGGYTF.

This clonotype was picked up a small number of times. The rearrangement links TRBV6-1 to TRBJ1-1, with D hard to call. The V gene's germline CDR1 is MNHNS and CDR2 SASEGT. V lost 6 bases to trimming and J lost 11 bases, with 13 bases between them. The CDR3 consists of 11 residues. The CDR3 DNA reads TGTGCCAGCAGGGAGGGCCTGATTGCTTTCTTT. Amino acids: CASREGLIAFF.